This T cell receptor (beta chain) was retrieved from a study of identical twins. This clonotype came up a few times. One entry per CDR3 protein, called by TCRdb with MiXCR from the 5' RACE reads. The data hold 550,000 to 700,000 distinct CDR3 sequences, with approximately 21% observed a single time. CDR3 size: 13 residues. The germline V gene has CDR1 DFQATT and CDR2 SNEGSKA (reference sequence). The J segment lost 10 bases and the V segment lost 6 bases, leaving 14 bases of the junction unmatched. These data are also associated with another study on T cells expressing NK-cell markers.

Sequenced: PBMCs. This receptor was identified in a woman aged 18-30 years in good health. The rearrangement uses TRBV20-1 and TRBJ1-2; 7 nucleotides align to TRBD1. CDR3 region: CSAQSADRLSYTF. CDR3 DNA: TGCAGTGCCCAGTCAGCGGACAGGCTCTCCTACACCTTC.